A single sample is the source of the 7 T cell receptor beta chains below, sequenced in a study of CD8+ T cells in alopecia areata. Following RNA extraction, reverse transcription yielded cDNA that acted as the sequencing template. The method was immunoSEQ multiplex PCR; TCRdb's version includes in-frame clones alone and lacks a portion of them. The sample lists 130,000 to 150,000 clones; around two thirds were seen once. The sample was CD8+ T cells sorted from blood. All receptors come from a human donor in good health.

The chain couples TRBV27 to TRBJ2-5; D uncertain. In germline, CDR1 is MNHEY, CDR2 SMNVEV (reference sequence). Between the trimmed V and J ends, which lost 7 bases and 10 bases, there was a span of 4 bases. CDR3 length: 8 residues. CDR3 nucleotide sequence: TGTGCCAGCACAAGCCAGTACTTC. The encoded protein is CASTSQYF.

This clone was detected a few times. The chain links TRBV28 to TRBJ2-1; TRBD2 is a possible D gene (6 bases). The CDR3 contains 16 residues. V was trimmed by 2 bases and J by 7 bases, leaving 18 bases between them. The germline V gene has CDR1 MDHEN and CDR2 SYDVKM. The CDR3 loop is CASSLRAGPGLNEQFF. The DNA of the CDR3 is TGTGCCAGCAGTTTAAGGGCGGGACCCGGGTTGAATGAGCAGTTCTTC.

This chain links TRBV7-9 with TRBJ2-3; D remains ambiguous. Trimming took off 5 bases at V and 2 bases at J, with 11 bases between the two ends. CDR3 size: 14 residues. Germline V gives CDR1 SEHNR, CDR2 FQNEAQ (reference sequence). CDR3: CASSIKRPTDTQYF. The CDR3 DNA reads TGTGCCAGCAGCATAAAACGGCCCACAGATACGCAGTATTTT.

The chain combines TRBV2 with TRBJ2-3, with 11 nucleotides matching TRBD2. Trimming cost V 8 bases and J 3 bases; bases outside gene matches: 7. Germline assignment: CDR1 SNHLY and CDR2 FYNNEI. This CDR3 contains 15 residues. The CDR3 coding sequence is TGTGCCAGCGGAACTAGCGGGAGTATAACAGATACGCAGTATTTT. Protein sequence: CASGTSGSITDTQYF.

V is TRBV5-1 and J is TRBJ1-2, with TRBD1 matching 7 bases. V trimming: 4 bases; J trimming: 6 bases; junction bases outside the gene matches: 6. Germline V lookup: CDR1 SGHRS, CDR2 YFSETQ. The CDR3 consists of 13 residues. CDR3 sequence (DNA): TGCGCCAGCAGCACGGGACAGATGGATGGCTACACCTTC. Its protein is CASSTGQMDGYTF.

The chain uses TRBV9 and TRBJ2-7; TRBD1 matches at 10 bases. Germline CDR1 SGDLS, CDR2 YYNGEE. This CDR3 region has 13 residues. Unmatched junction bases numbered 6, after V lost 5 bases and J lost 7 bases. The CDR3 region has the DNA TGTGCCAGCAGTCGACAGGGGGCGAGGGAGCAGTACTTC. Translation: CASSRQGAREQYF.

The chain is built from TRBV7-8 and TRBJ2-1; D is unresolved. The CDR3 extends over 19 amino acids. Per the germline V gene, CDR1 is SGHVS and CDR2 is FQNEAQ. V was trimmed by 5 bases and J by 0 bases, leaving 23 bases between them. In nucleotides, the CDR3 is TGTGCCAGCAGCCCACCCCGTTTGGAATTAGAGAGCTCCTACAATGAGCAGTTCTTC. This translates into CASSPPRLELESSYNEQFF.